The 5 T cell receptor beta chains listed next were all sequenced from one sample in a study of T-cell memory formation after mild COVID-19 (dated by TCRdb to about 2021). The library was built by means of 5' RACE. The instrument given in TCRdb is Illumina NovaSeq 6000. The raw public data were reprocessed by TCRdb itself: fastp quality trimming at Q25, MiXCR clonotype calling, in-frame beta chains only. Every entry covers one CDR3 protein and lists the most common genes and DNA from its rows. The sample has tens of thousands of distinct CDR3 sequences on record, over 20% of them singletons. Approximately 1.5% of the sample belongs to the ten largest clones. The sequenced sample was PBMCs or a T cell subset sorted from them (not recorded which). These receptors originate from an adult who had mild COVID-19 (a few samples of this study predate the infection). The sample titles of this study are shuffled in the database, so cell type and time point are left out.

This clonotype was counted ten times or more. The V call is TRBV12-3 or TRBV12-4, the J call TRBJ2-7; tentative D call: TRBD2 (6 bases). V was pared by 6 bases and J by 4 bases, with 16 bases between. The CDR3 length is 14 residues. CDR3 sequence (DNA): TGTGCCAGCAGGGACGGGCCGGGAGATTACGAGCAGTACTTC. It yields the protein CASRDGPGDYEQYF.

This clonotype was observed at least ten times. The rearrangement joins TRBV7-2 to TRBJ2-1; TRBD2 is a possible D gene (6 bases). Germline lookup yields CDR1 SGHTA and CDR2 FQGNSA. Trimming took 5 bases from V and 6 from J, leaving 11 bases between them. This CDR3 region has 13 residues. CDR3 region: CASSRGTLNEQFF. The CDR3 DNA sequence: TGTGCCAGCAGCCGCGGGACTCTCAATGAGCAGTTCTTC.

This clonotype was picked up many times. The chain couples TRBV29-1 to TRBJ1-5; TRBD1 agrees at 9 bases. V lost 4 bases and J lost 7; bases outside the gene matches: 5. CDR3 size: 13 residues. From germline, CDR1 is SQVTM and CDR2 ANQGSEA. This CDR3 reads CSVGGQGGQPQHF. The CDR3 DNA reads as TGCAGCGTTGGGGGACAGGGTGGCCAGCCCCAGCATTTT.

V usage is TRBV19 and J usage is TRBJ2-7, with D perhaps matching TRBD1 or TRBD2 (5 bases each). The V gene's germline CDR1 is LNHDA and CDR2 SQIVND (reference sequence). Trimming shortened V by 6 bases and J by 0 bases, and 12 bases separated the two germline ends. The CDR3 runs to 14 residues. As DNA, the CDR3 is TGTGCCAGTAGCACCGGGACGGTCTCCTACGAGCAGTACTTC. The encoded protein is CASSTGTVSYEQYF.

The rearrangement uses TRBV7-9 and TRBJ2-2; D might be TRBD1 or TRBD2, each matching 5 bases. Trimming shortened V by 1 base and J by 5 bases, and 11 bases separated the two germline ends. Germline V gene lookup returns CDR1 SEHNR and CDR2 FQNEAQ (reference sequence). CDR3 length: 15 amino acids. CDR3 in DNA: TGTGCCAGCAGCTTAGTGGGACGCCGGACCGGGGAGCTGTTTTTT. Its protein product is CASSLVGRRTGELFF.